The T cell receptor (beta chain) under discussion was sequenced for a study of blood T cell repertoires in COVID-19. Across the study: Two consecutive negative NP/OP PCR tests, clearance, or resolved symptoms defined Cohort 3 recovery.

Only in-frame clones appear in the TCRdb table, and some are missing; sequencing was by immunoSEQ multiplex PCR. The data contain over 110,000 clones, about 87% of them seen just once; the ten biggest clones take up 3% to 4%. The CDR3 consists of 13 residues. V lost 2 bases and J 1 base, leaving 7 bases between the germline ends. From germline, CDR1 is GTSNPN and CDR2 SVGIG (reference sequence). The sequence was obtained from a man aged 45 to 65 in a cohort exposed to, infected with or recovered from COVID-19 (not recorded which). Sequencing was done on a sample of PBMCs or T cells enriched from blood (not recorded which). The rearrangement joins TRBV30 to TRBJ2-3; D unclear. CDR3 protein: CAWSTARTDTQYF. The CDR3 bases are TGTGCCTGGAGTACAGCACGCACAGATACGCAGTATTTT.